This T cell receptor beta chain was profiled in a study of T cells in women clearing cervical HPV infection. Looking at the study overall: Cases were women with histologically confirmed HPV16-related CIN3 or worse, including a couple of invasive cancers. Findings and caveats of the study: Effector/memory and HPV-specific T cells were not isolated, and association timing is unknown. T-cell numbers per sample were unknown and may explain richness differences. Controls had more TRBV6-7 (roughly 0.16%) than cases (roughly 0.11%).

About this clone: What it binds is unknown. With the read ending 3 residues before the CDR3 end, the germline J gene is used to fill in that end.

V was shortened by 0 bases and J by 0 bases, with 12 bases between the two germline ends. Germline lookup yields CDR1 SGHNT and CDR2 YYREEE (reference sequence). This CDR3 comprises 16 residues. Here immunoSEQ multiplex PCR was the method, and the copy in TCRdb shows in-frame clones only, minus some. Here the sample table reports tens of thousands of clones. The receptor comes from a woman between 18 and 69 years old with a cervical HPV16 infection that either progressed to CIN3+ or cleared (not recorded which). Sequenced input: blood buffy coat. V usage is TRBV5-4 and J usage is TRBJ2-5; maybe TRBD1 (6 bases). CDR3 sequence: CASSLALGGDQETQYF. Partial CDR3 DNA: TGTGCCAGCAGCTTGGCCTTAGGGGGTGACCAAGAGACC.